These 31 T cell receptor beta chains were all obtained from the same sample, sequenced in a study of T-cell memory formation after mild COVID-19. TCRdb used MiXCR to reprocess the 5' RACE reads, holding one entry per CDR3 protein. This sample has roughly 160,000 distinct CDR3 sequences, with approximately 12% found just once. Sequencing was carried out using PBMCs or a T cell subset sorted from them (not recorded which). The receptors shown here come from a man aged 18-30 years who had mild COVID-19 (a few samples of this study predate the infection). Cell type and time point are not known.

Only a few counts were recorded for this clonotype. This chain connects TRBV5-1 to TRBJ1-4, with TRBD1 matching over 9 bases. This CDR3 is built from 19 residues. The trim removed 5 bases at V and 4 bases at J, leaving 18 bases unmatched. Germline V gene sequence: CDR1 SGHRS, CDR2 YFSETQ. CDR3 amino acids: CASRPGTGLIRLGNEKLFF. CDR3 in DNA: TGCGCCAGCAGGCCCGGGACAGGGCTGATTCGACTCGGTAATGAAAAACTGTTTTTT.

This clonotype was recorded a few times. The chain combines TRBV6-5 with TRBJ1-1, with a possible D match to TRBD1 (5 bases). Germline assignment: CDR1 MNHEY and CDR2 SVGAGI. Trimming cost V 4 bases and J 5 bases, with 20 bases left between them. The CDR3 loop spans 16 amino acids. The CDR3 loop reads CASSFGAVIGVTEAFF. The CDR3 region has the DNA TGTGCCAGCAGTTTTGGGGCGGTTATCGGGGTGACTGAAGCTTTCTTT.

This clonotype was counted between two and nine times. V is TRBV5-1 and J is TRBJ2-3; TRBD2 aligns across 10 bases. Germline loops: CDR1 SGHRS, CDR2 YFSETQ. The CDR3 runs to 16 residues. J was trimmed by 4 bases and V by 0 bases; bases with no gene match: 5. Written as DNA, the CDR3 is TGCGCCAGCAGCTTGGCCGGGACTAGCGCAGCAGATACGCAGTATTTT. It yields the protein CASSLAGTSAADTQYF.

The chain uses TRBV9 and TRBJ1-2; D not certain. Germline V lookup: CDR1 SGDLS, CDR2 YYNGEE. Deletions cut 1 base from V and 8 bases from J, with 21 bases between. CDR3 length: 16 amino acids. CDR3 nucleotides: TGTGCCAGCAGCGTATCCGCCGGTCGCAGGACCGGCGGCTACACCTTC. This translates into CASSVSAGRRTGGYTF.

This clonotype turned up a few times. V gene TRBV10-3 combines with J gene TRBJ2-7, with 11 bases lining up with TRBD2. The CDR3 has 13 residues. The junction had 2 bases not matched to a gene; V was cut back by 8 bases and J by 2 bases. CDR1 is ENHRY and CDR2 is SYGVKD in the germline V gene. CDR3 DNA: TGTGCCATCGGGACTAGCGGCACCTACGAGCAGTACTTC. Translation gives CAIGTSGTYEQYF.

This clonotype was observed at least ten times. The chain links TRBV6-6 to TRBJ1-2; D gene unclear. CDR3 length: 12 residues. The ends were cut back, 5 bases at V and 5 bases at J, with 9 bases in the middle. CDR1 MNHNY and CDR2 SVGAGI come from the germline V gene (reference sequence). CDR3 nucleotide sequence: TGTGCCAGCAGTGACGATACGTATGGCTACACCTTC. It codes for CASSDDTYGYTF.

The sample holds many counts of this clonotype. As DNA, the CDR3 is TGTGCCAGCAGCTTAGACAGGGGCCAGCCCCAGCATTTT. The encoded protein is CASSLDRGQPQHF. The genes are TRBV7-3 and TRBJ1-5; 8 nucleotides agree with TRBD1. Per germline, CDR1 SGHTA and CDR2 FQGTGA. The CDR3 runs 13 residues. With V trimmed by 2 bases and J by 7 bases, 1 base remained unmatched.

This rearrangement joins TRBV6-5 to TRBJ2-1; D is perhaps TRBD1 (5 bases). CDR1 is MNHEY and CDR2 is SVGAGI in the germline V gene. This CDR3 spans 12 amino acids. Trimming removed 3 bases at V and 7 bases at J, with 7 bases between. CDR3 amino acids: CASSYTGNEQFF. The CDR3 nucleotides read TGTGCCAGCAGTTATACAGGAAATGAGCAGTTCTTC.

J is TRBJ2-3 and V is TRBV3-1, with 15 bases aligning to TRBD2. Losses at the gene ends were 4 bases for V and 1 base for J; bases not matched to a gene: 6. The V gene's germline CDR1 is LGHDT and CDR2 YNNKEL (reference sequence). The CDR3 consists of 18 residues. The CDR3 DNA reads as TGTGCCAGCAGCCGTGGACTAGCGGGGGGGCCGGGCACAGATACGCAGTATTTT. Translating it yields CASSRGLAGGPGTDTQYF.

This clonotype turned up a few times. CDR3 bases: TGTGCCAGCAGCTCCGGACTAGCGGGGGGGCACGAGCAGTACGTC. Its protein product is CASSSGLAGGHEQYV. The rearrangement links TRBV28 to TRBJ2-7; 15 nucleotides agree with TRBD2. The CDR3 extends over 15 amino acids. Losses at the gene ends were 6 bases for V and 5 bases for J; bases not matched to a gene: 5. The germline V gene encodes CDR1 MDHEN and CDR2 SYDVKM.

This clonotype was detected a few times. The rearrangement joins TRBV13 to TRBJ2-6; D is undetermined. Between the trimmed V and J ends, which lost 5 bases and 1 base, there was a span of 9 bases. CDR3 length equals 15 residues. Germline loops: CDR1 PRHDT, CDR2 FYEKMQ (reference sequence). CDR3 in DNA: TGTGCCAGCAGCCCGCTATTATCTGGGGCCAACGTCCTGACTTTC. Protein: CASSPLLSGANVLTF.

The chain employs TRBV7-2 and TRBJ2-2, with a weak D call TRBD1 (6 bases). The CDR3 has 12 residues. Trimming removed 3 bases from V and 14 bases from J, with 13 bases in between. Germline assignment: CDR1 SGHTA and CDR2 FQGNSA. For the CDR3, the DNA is TGTGCCAGCAGCTTGTCTCAGGGGACCCTGTTTTTT. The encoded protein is CASSLSQGTLFF.

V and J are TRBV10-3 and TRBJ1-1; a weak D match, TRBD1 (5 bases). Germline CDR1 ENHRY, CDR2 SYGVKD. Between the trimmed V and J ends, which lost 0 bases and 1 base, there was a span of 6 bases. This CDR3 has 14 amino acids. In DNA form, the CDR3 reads TGTGCCATCAGTGAGTCTAGGGGGAACACTGAAGCTTTCTTT. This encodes CAISESRGNTEAFF.

The CDR3 loop reads CASSLEGWIAKNEQFF. The CDR3 DNA is TGCGCCAGCAGCCTGGAAGGGTGGATAGCGAAGAATGAGCAGTTCTTC. The chain carries TRBV5-1 and TRBJ2-1; tentative D call: TRBD2 (5 bases). Germline V lookup: CDR1 SGHRS, CDR2 YFSETQ. This CDR3 is 16 amino acids long. V gave up 4 bases and J gave up 7 bases, with 21 bases separating them.

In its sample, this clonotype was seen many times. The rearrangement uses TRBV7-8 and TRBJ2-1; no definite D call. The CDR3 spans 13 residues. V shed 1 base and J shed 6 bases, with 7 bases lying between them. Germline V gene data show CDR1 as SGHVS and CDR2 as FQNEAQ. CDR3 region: CASSLDRANEQFF. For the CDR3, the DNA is TGTGCCAGCAGCTTAGACAGAGCCAATGAGCAGTTCTTC.

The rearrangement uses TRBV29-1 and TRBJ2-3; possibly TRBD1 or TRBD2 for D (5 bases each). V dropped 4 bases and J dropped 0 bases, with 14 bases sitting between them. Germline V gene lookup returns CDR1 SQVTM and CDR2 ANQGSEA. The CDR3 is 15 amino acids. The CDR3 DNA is TGCAGCGTTGGATGGGGACGTCCAAGCACAGATACGCAGTATTTT. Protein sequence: CSVGWGRPSTDTQYF.

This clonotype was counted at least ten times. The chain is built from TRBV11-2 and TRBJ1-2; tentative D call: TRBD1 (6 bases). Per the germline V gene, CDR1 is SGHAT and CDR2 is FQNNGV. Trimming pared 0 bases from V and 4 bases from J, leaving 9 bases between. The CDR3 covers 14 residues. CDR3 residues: CASSLDQGSYGYTF. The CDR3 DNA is TGTGCCAGCAGCTTAGATCAGGGGAGCTATGGCTACACCTTC. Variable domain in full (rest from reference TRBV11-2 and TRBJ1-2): EAGVAQSPRYKIIEKRQSVAFWCNPISGHATLYWYQQILGQGPKLLIQFQNNGVVDDSQLPKDRFSAERLKGVDSTLKIQPAKLEDSAVYLCASSLDQGSYGYTFGSGTRLTVV.

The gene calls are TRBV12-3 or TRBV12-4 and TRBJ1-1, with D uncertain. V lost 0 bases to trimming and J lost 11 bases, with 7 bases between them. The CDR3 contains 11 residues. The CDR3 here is CASSLARRAFF. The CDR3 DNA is TGTGCCAGCAGTTTAGCCCGGAGGGCTTTCTTT.

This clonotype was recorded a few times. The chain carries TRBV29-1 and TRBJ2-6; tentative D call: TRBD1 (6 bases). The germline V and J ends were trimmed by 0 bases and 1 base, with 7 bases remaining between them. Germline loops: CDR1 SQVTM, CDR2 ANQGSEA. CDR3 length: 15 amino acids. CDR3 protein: CSVEDTGSGANVLTF. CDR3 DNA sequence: TGCAGCGTTGAAGACACAGGGTCTGGGGCCAACGTCCTGACTTTC.

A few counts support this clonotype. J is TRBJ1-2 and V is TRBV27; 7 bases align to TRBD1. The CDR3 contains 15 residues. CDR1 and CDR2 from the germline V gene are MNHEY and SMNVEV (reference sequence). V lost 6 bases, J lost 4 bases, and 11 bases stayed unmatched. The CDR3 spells CASSQARDSFYGYTF. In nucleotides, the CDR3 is TGTGCCAGCAGCCAGGCCAGGGACAGCTTCTATGGCTACACCTTC.

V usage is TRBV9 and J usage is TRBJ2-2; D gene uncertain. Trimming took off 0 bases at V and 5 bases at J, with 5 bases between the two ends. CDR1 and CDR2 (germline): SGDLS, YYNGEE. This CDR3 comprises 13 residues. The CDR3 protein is CASSVASTGELFF. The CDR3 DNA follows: TGTGCCAGCAGCGTAGCGTCGACCGGGGAGCTGTTTTTT.

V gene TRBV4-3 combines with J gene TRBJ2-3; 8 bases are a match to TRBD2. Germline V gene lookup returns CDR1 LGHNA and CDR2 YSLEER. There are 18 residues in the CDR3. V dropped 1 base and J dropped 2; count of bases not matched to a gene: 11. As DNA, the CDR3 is TGCGCCAGCAGCCAAGGCCCGTGGGCGCGGGGGGACACAGATACGCAGTATTTT. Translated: CASSQGPWARGDTDTQYF.

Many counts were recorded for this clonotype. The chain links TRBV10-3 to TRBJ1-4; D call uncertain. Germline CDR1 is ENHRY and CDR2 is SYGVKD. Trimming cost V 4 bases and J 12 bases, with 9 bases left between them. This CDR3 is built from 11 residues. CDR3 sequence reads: CAISGGGELFF. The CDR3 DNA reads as TGTGCCATCAGTGGCGGTGGAGAACTGTTTTTT.

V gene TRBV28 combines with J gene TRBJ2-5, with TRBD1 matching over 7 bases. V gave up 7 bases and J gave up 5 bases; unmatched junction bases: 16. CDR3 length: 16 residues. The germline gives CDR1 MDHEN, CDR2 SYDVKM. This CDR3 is CASITSSGQPYETQYF. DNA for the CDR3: TGTGCCAGCATTACATCTTCGGGACAGCCCTACGAGACCCAGTACTTC.

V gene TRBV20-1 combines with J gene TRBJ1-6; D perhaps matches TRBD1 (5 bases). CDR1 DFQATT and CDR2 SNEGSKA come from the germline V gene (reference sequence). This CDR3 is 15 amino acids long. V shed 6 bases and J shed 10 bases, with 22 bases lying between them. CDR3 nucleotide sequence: TGCAGTGCCCGGGCATCAGGGTTAACGAACTCACCCCTCCACTTT. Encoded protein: CSARASGLTNSPLHF.

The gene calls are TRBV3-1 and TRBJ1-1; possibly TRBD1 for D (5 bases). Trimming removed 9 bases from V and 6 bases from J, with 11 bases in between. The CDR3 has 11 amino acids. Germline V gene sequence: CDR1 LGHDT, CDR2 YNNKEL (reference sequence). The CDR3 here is CASRGGAEAFF. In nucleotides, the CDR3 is TGTGCCAGTAGGGGAGGCGCTGAAGCTTTCTTT.

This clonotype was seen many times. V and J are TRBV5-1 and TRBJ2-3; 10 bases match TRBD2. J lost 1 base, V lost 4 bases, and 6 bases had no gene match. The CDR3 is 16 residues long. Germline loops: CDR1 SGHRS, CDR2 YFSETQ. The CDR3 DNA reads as TGCGCCAGCAGCCTTAGCGGGGGGCTTGGCACAGATACGCAGTATTTT. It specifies CASSLSGGLGTDTQYF.

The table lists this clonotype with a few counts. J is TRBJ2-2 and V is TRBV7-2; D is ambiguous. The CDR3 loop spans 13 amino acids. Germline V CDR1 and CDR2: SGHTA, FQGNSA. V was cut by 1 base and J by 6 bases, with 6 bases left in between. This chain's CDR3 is CASSLVSAGELFF. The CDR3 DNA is TGTGCCAGCAGCTTAGTGTCCGCCGGGGAGCTGTTTTTT.

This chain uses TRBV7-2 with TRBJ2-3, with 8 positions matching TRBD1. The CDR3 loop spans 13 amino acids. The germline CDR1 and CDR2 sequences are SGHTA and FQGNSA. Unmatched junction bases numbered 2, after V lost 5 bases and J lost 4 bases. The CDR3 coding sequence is TGTGCCAGCAGCCAACAGGGGGCAGATACGCAGTATTTT. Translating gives CASSQQGADTQYF.

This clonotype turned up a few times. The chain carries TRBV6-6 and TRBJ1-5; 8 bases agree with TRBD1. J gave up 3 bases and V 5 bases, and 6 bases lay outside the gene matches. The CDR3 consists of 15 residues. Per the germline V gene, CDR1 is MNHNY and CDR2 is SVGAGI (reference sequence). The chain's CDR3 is CASSPDRDANQPQHF. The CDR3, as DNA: TGTGCCAGCAGTCCGGACAGGGACGCCAATCAGCCCCAGCATTTT.

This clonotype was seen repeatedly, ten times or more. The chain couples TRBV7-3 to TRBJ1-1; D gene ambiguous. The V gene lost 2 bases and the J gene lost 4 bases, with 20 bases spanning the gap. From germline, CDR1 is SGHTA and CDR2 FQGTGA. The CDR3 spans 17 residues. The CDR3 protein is CASSLEGNYHRTTEAFF. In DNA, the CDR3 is TGTGCCAGCAGCTTAGAAGGGAACTATCACCGAACCACTGAAGCTTTCTTT.